Presented here are 4 T cell receptor beta chains from one specimen sequenced in a study of cytomegalovirus exposure and HLA in healthy donors. The PCR was carried out with 60 Vbeta primers and 13 Jbeta primers. This table comes from immunoSEQ multiplex PCR, and its TCRdb copy is limited to in-frame clones, with some not included. The sample contains tens of thousands of clones, approximately 80% of which appear only once. Material for sequencing was PBMCs. The source is a woman aged 50 to 65 in good health and CMV-seropositive.

The rearrangement links TRBV10-2 to TRBJ2-3; D may be TRBD2 (5 bases). Trimming stripped 6 bases from V and 2 bases from J, with 9 bases between. In germline, CDR1 is WSHSY, CDR2 SAAADI. The CDR3 sequence is 13 residues long. This chain's CDR3 is CASRDLATDTQYF. The CDR3, as DNA: TGCGCCAGCAGGGACTTGGCCACAGATACGCAGTATTTT.

The chain has TRBV6-5 and TRBJ1-1; D remains unclear. Germline V gene sequence: CDR1 MNHEY, CDR2 SVGAGI. The CDR3 length is 12 residues. V lost 7 bases and J lost 4, with 10 bases in between. The CDR3 loop is CASMGGATEAFF. The CDR3 nucleotides read TGTGCCAGCATGGGAGGAGCCACTGAAGCTTTCTTT.

The chain is built from TRBV20-1 and TRBJ1-2; D possibly corresponds to TRBD1 (5 bases). Trimming stripped 0 bases from V and 13 bases from J, with 12 bases between. Germline CDR1 reads DFQATT; CDR2 reads SNEGSKA (reference sequence). The CDR3 runs to 11 residues. CDR3 sequence: CSARDAGLVTF. The CDR3, as DNA: TGCAGTGCTAGAGATGCGGGACTCGTCACCTTC.

The J gene is TRBJ1-4, the V gene TRBV7-9, with 7 bases that match TRBD1. There are 14 residues in the CDR3. CDR1 and CDR2 from the germline V gene are SEHNR and FQNEAQ (reference sequence). After removal of 3 bases from V and 3 bases from J, the junction contained 1 base not matched to a gene. The CDR3 sequence is CASSLDRPNEKLFF. The CDR3, as DNA: TGTGCCAGCAGCTTGGACAGGCCTAATGAAAAACTGTTTTTT.